The 28 T cell receptor beta chains below come from one sample, sequenced in a study of blood T cell repertoires in COVID-19. The protocol was immunoSEQ multiplex PCR, while the TCRdb copy is restricted to in-frame clones and leaves out a portion. The sample has fewer than 350,000 clones, 88% seen once. The sample consisted of peripheral blood. The receptors here all came from a man younger than 30 with active or convalescent COVID-19.

This clone was picked up one time. The chain employs TRBV7-3 and TRBJ2-1; D remains ambiguous. The V and J ends lost 2 bases and 9 bases respectively, with 14 bases between them. Germline CDR1 SGHTA, CDR2 FQGTGA. The CDR3 length is 14 residues. The CDR3 nucleotides are TGTGCCAGCAGCTTATCAAGTACCGCGCGTGAGCAGTTCTTC. Protein: CASSLSSTAREQFF.

This chain uses TRBV4-3 with TRBJ2-1; TRBD2 is a possible D gene (6 bases). CDR1 is LGHNA, CDR2 YSLEER, per germline. The CDR3 totals 17 residues. V was cut by 4 bases and J by 8 bases, with 24 bases left in between. CDR3 DNA sequence: TGCGCCAGCAGCCCGTACCCCGGGACTTTGAAAGCCGATGAGCAGTTCTTC. This gives the protein CASSPYPGTLKADEQFF.

This clone was seen a single time. This chain links TRBV2 with TRBJ1-2; 7 bases are a match to TRBD1. Trimming cost V 6 bases and J 3 bases; bases outside gene matches: 4. Germline V CDR1 and CDR2: SNHLY, FYNNEI. CDR3 length: 13 amino acids. The DNA for the CDR3 is TGTGCCAGCAGACGGACAGGCGACTATGGCTACACCTTC. Its protein is CASRRTGDYGYTF.

This clone appeared a few times. The chain combines TRBV19 with TRBJ1-5; tentative D call: TRBD1 (5 bases). Germline V gene lookup returns CDR1 LNHDA and CDR2 SQIVND (reference sequence). The CDR3 runs to 16 residues. V lost 7 bases to trimming and J lost 1 base, with 17 bases between them. The CDR3 region is CASNKGLGASNQPQHF. Here the CDR3 DNA reads TGTGCCAGTAACAAGGGGCTTGGGGCAAGCAATCAGCCCCAGCATTTT.

This clone was seen more than once but under ten times. The J gene is TRBJ1-6, the V gene TRBV19; 7 nucleotides align to TRBD1. From germline, CDR1 is LNHDA and CDR2 SQIVND (reference sequence). The CDR3 extends over 15 amino acids. Trimming cost V 7 bases and J 7 bases; bases outside gene matches: 10. The CDR3 bases are TGTGCCAGTACCCCCAACAGGGGTCGGAATTCACCCCTCCACTTT. Translated, it gives CASTPNRGRNSPLHF. The full variable domain, completed using reference TRBV19 and TRBJ1-6, is DGGITQSPKYLFRKEGQNVTLSCEQNLNHDAMYWYRQDPGQGLRLIYYSQIVNDFQKGDIAEGYSVSREKKESFPLTVTSAQKNPTAFYLCASTPNRGRNSPLHFGNGTRLTVT.

The chain carries TRBV5-6 and TRBJ1-2; D is undetermined. Looked up from germline, CDR1 is SGHDT and CDR2 is YYEEEE. The germline V and J ends were trimmed by 0 bases and 1 base, with 7 bases remaining between them. This CDR3 contains 14 residues. CDR3 region: CASSLEGDNYGYTF. For the CDR3, the DNA is TGTGCCAGCAGCTTGGAGGGAGATAACTATGGCTACACCTTC.

V gene TRBV4-3 combines with J gene TRBJ2-1; tentative D call: TRBD2 (5 bases). Germline CDR1 LGHNA, CDR2 YSLEER. This CDR3 spans 13 amino acids. Trimming removed 1 base at V and 9 bases at J, with 10 bases between. CDR3 DNA: TGCGCCAGCAGCCAAGGACTATCCTCTGAGCAGTTCTTC. Protein sequence: CASSQGLSSEQFF.

The rearrangement uses TRBV6-5 and TRBJ1-2; TRBD1 aligns across 10 bases. J lost 6 bases, V lost 2 bases, and 3 bases had no gene match. The CDR3 sequence is 14 residues long. Germline loops: CDR1 MNHEY, CDR2 SVGAGI. The CDR3 loop is CASSYGGQGNGYTF. CDR3 coding DNA: TGTGCCAGCAGTTACGGGGGACAGGGGAATGGCTACACCTTC.

The chain is built from TRBV27 and TRBJ2-1, with D possibly matching TRBD2 (6 bases). CDR1 is MNHEY and CDR2 is SMNVEV in the germline V gene (reference sequence). The V end lost 3 bases, the J end lost 5 bases, and 8 bases lay between the germline ends. CDR3 length: 13 residues. The CDR3 is CASSLEGDNEQFF. The CDR3 DNA follows: TGTGCCAGCAGTTTGGAGGGAGACAATGAGCAGTTCTTC.

The chain recombines TRBV14 with TRBJ1-2; D uncertain. The V end was cut by 0 bases, the J end by 7 bases, with 9 bases between. The CDR3 runs to 13 residues. Germline V gene data show CDR1 as SGHDN and CDR2 as FVKESK. CDR3 bases: TGTGCCAGCAGCCAAGACGAGGAGTTTGGCTACACCTTC. It is translated as CASSQDEEFGYTF.

The chain carries TRBV4-1 and TRBJ2-1; tentative D call: TRBD1 (6 bases). This CDR3 is 13 amino acids long. From germline, CDR1 is MGHRA and CDR2 YSYEKL. Trimming stripped 10 bases from V and 9 bases from J, with 19 bases between. The CDR3 DNA sequence: TGCGCCACCCTAGGACAGCCCTCTGGTGAGCAGTTCTTC. Translation gives CATLGQPSGEQFF.

The J gene is TRBJ2-7, the V gene TRBV29-1, with 9 nucleotides matching TRBD1. The CDR3 contains 15 residues. J lost 6 bases, V lost 1 base, and 10 bases had no gene match. Germline loops: CDR1 SQVTM, CDR2 ANQGSEA. The chain's CDR3 is CSVEVRGTGRLEQYF. Written as DNA, the CDR3 is TGCAGCGTTGAAGTAAGGGGGACAGGGAGACTCGAGCAGTACTTC.

The V gene is TRBV4-1, the J gene TRBJ2-5; 7 bases are a match to TRBD1. Germline CDR1 is MGHRA and CDR2 is YSYEKL. This CDR3 is built from 11 residues. V shed 3 bases, J shed 11 bases, and the junction held 3 bases outside the gene matches. CDR3 sequence reads: CASSHLGQQYF. The CDR3 nucleotides read TGCGCCAGCAGCCATCTGGGACAGCAGTACTTC.

This clone was counted once. This sequence joins TRBV19 and TRBJ1-5; possibly TRBD1 for D (5 bases). Germline-derived CDR1 and CDR2 are LNHDA and SQIVND (reference sequence). The CDR3 extends over 15 amino acids. The germline V and J ends were trimmed by 9 bases and 1 base, with 16 bases remaining between them. The CDR3 DNA follows: TGTGCCAGCCATAAAGGGGCGAGGAGCAATCAGCCCCAGCATTTT. Its translation is CASHKGARSNQPQHF.

The rearrangement links TRBV19 to TRBJ1-4, with D possibly TRBD1 on 5 matching bases. Germline V gene lookup returns CDR1 LNHDA and CDR2 SQIVND (reference sequence). This CDR3 region has 13 residues. Trimming removed 6 bases from V and 4 bases from J, with 9 bases in between. The CDR3 here is CASRRDGNEKLFF. The CDR3, as DNA: TGTGCCAGTAGGCGGGACGGTAATGAAAAACTGTTTTTT.

V and J are TRBV27 and TRBJ1-5; D not certain. Germline V gene data show CDR1 as MNHEY and CDR2 as SMNVEV (reference sequence). The CDR3 spans 14 residues. V gave up 2 bases and J gave up 1 base, with 6 bases separating them. The CDR3 DNA reads TGTGCCAGCAGTTTAGCCCAGAGCAATCAGCCCCAGCATTTT. The encoded protein is CASSLAQSNQPQHF.

This clone was counted a single time. CDR3 sequence reads: CASSLLRTDTQYF. CDR3 bases: TGTGCCAGCAGTTTACTCCGCACAGATACGCAGTATTTT. The J gene is TRBJ2-3, the V gene TRBV12-3 or TRBV12-4; D gene ambiguous. V was clipped by 2 bases and J by 1 base, with 4 bases between them. The CDR3 extends over 13 amino acids.

The chain couples TRBV9 to TRBJ1-6; a possible D gene is TRBD1 (5 bases). V was clipped by 4 bases and J by 6 bases, with 11 bases between them. The germline V gene has CDR1 SGDLS and CDR2 YYNGEE. CDR3 length: 14 residues. The CDR3 region has the DNA TGTGCCAGCAGCCCGGGGGTCTCTAATTCACCCCTCCACTTT. Translated, it gives CASSPGVSNSPLHF.

The CDR3 protein is CASSPSGDTQYF. CDR3 nucleotide sequence: TGTGCCAGCAGCCCCTCGGGGGATACGCAGTATTTT. The J gene is TRBJ2-3, the V gene TRBV3-1 (or the pseudogene TRBV3-2); the D gene is possibly TRBD2 (5 bases). The CDR3 spans 12 residues. V was trimmed by 4 bases and J by 6 bases, leaving 8 bases between them. From germline, CDR1 is LGHDT and CDR2 YNNKEL (reference sequence).

The V and J genes are TRBV7-2 and TRBJ2-5; 9 nucleotides align to TRBD2. V shed 2 bases and J 1 base; nucleotides not matched to a gene: 2. The CDR3 is 15 residues long. Per the germline V gene, CDR1 is SGHTA and CDR2 is FQGNSA. The CDR3 is CASSLRAGGQETQYF. As DNA, the CDR3 is TGTGCCAGCAGCTTACGAGCGGGGGGCCAAGAGACCCAGTACTTC.

The J gene is TRBJ2-5, the V gene TRBV7-9; D possibly corresponds to TRBD1 (6 bases). Trimming shortened V by 5 bases and J by 0 bases, and 22 bases separated the two germline ends. In germline, CDR1 is SEHNR, CDR2 FQNEAQ (reference sequence). This CDR3 has 18 residues. Here the CDR3 DNA reads TGTGCCAGCAGCCAGGACAAGGGTGACAGGAGGTACCAAGAGACCCAGTACTTC. Protein: CASSQDKGDRRYQETQYF.

The CDR3 region has the DNA TGCGCCAGCAGTCCCAGGGTCAGCACAGATACGCAGTATTTT. It translates to CASSPRVSTDTQYF. The chain recombines TRBV10-1 with TRBJ2-3; TRBD1 might be the D (5 bases). CDR1 is WNHNN, CDR2 SYGVQD, per germline (reference sequence). V was clipped by 5 bases and J by 0 bases, with 9 bases between them. CDR3 length: 14 amino acids.

V gene TRBV7-2 combines with J gene TRBJ2-7; TRBD2 matches at 9 bases. The CDR3 has 14 amino acids. Trimming took 0 bases from V and 6 from J; bases not matched to a gene: 3. Germline V gene lookup returns CDR1 SGHTA and CDR2 FQGNSA. In DNA form, the CDR3 reads TGTGCCAGCAGCTTAGCGGGACTAGCTGGCGAGCAGTACTTC. Amino acid sequence: CASSLAGLAGEQYF. The whole variable domain, filled in from reference TRBV7-2 and TRBJ2-7, reads GAGVSQSPSNKVTEKGKDVELRCDPISGHTALYWYRQSLGQGLEFLIYFQGNSAPDKSGLPSDRFSAERTGGSVSTLTIQRTQQEDSAVYLCASSLAGLAGEQYFGPGTRLTVT.

V gene TRBV28 combines with J gene TRBJ2-1; TRBD2 aligns across 10 bases. Trimming cost V 10 bases and J 6 bases; bases outside gene matches: 9. This CDR3 is 14 amino acids long. Germline lookup yields CDR1 MDHEN and CDR2 SYDVKM. In nucleotides, the CDR3 is TGTGCCACCGGGGGTGGGACTAGCGTCAATGAGCAGTTCTTC. Translated, it gives CATGGGTSVNEQFF.

This chain joins TRBV9 and TRBJ2-5; 9 bases agree with TRBD2. Trimming at V came to 2 bases and at J to 5 bases, leaving 7 bases not matched to a gene. Germline assignment: CDR1 SGDLS and CDR2 YYNGEE. This CDR3 has 15 residues. The CDR3 spells CASSVASGARETQYF. The CDR3 region has the DNA TGTGCCAGCAGCGTGGCTAGCGGGGCCCGCGAGACCCAGTACTTC.

This clone was seen only a few times. The rearrangement links TRBV13 to TRBJ1-3; no clear D gene. The V gene lost 5 bases and the J gene lost 0 bases, with 26 bases spanning the gap. Germline CDR1 PRHDT, CDR2 FYEKMQ (reference sequence). The CDR3 loop spans 20 amino acids. This CDR3 reads CASSLTGYGPRESSGNTIYF. As DNA, the CDR3 is TGTGCCAGCAGCCTTACTGGATATGGGCCCCGGGAGAGCTCTGGAAACACCATATATTTT.

This clone was recorded only once. The CDR3 sequence is CASSLQGYGEKLFF. For the CDR3, the DNA is TGTGCCAGCAGCTTGCAGGGGTATGGTGAAAAACTGTTTTTT. V usage is TRBV5-6 and J usage is TRBJ1-4; D is possibly TRBD1 (6 bases). This CDR3 contains 14 residues. Germline-derived CDR1 and CDR2 are SGHDT and YYEEEE. V dropped 1 base and J dropped 7 bases, with 11 bases sitting between them. The whole variable domain, remainder taken from reference TRBV5-6 and TRBJ1-4, is DAGVTQSPTHLIKTRGQQVTLRCSPKSGHDTVSWYQQALGQGPQFIFQYYEEEERQRGNFPDRFSGHQFPNYSSELNVNALLLGDSALYLCASSLQGYGEKLFFGSGTQLSVL.

This clone appeared a single time. The chain uses TRBV2 and TRBJ1-5; D possibly corresponds to TRBD1 (6 bases). Trimming shortened V by 7 bases and J by 5 bases, and 18 bases separated the two germline ends. Germline-derived CDR1 and CDR2 are SNHLY and FYNNEI. This CDR3 is 15 amino acids long. CDR3 loop: CASTTLGGLYQPQHF. The CDR3 DNA sequence: TGTGCCAGCACCACCCTAGGGGGTCTCTATCAGCCCCAGCATTTT. Supplemented by reference TRBV2 and TRBJ1-5, the full variable domain reads EPEVTQTPSHQVTQMGQEVILRCVPISNHLYFYWYRQILGQKVEFLVSFYNNEISEKSEIFDDQFSVERPDGSNFTLKIRSTKLEDSAMYFCASTTLGGLYQPQHFGDGTRLSIL.